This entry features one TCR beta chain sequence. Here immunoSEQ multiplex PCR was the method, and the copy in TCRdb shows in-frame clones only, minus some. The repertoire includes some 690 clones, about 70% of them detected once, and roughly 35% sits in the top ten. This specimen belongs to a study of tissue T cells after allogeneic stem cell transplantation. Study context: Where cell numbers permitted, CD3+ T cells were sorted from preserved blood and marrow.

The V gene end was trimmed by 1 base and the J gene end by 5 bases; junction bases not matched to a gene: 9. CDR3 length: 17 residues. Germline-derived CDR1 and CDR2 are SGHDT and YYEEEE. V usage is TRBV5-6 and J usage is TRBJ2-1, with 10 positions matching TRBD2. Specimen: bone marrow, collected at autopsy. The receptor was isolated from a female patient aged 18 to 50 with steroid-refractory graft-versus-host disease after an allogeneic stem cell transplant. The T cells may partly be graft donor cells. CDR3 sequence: CASSLMVWTSGDNEQFF. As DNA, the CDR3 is TGTGCCAGCAGCTTGATGGTATGGACTAGCGGAGACAATGAGCAGTTCTTC.